This is a list of T cell receptor beta chains from one sample in a study of blood T cell repertoires in COVID-19. Sequenced by immunoSEQ multiplex PCR; TCRdb stores in-frame clones only, minus some. The table has approximately 230,000 clones, roughly 82% seen once. Sequencing was done on a sample of peripheral blood. The receptors derive from a woman older than 75 with active or convalescent COVID-19. Each CDR3 is given with its conserved first and last residue. Fields, in order: D gene, clone size, J gene, V gene, CDR3 DNA, CDR3 protein. A D gene is named only where the DNA matches it firmly. Size tells how often a clone was seen (once, few, many) or the class of an expanded clone, and some rows leave it out.

d_call: TRBD1
clone_size: NA
j_call: TRBJ1-1
v_call: TRBV5-1
cdr3_nt: TGCGCCAGCAGCTTGACAGGGGGCGCCGAGAACACTGAAGCTTTCTTT
cdr3_aa: CASSLTGGAENTEAFF

d_call: TRBD1
clone_size: NA
j_call: TRBJ2-1
v_call: TRBV2
cdr3_nt: TGTGCCAGCAGCTTCGGACAGGGGAGGGAATTCTTC
cdr3_aa: CASSFGQGREFF

d_call: NA
clone_size: NA
j_call: TRBJ1-1
v_call: TRBV3-1/TRBV3-2
cdr3_nt: TGTGCCAGCAGCCAAGGTTATGAAGCTTTCTTT
cdr3_aa: CASSQGYEAFF

d_call: NA
clone_size: NA
j_call: TRBJ1-2
v_call: TRBV20-1
cdr3_nt: TGCAGTGCTAGTGGCACGGTTCATGGCTACACCTTC
cdr3_aa: CSASGTVHGYTF

d_call: NA
clone_size: NA
j_call: TRBJ2-3
v_call: TRBV28
cdr3_nt: TGTGCCAGCAGGGCCGGGACACCTAGCACAGATACGCAGTATTTT
cdr3_aa: CASRAGTPSTDTQYF

d_call: TRBD1
clone_size: NA
j_call: TRBJ2-1
v_call: TRBV29-1
cdr3_nt: TGCAGCGTTGAAGGGACAGGGGTAGACGATGAGCAGTTCTTC
cdr3_aa: CSVEGTGVDDEQFF

d_call: NA
clone_size: NA
j_call: TRBJ1-2
v_call: TRBV5-1
cdr3_nt: TGCGCCAGCAGCTTGGACGGGTTAATTAACTATGGCTACACCTTC
cdr3_aa: CASSLDGLINYGYTF

d_call: NA
clone_size: NA
j_call: TRBJ1-1
v_call: TRBV7-2
cdr3_nt: TGTGCCAGCAGCCTAACGGGGGGCTCGAGGAACACTGAAGCTTTCTTT
cdr3_aa: CASSLTGGSRNTEAFF

d_call: TRBD2
clone_size: NA
j_call: TRBJ2-1
v_call: TRBV27
cdr3_nt: TGTGCCAGCAGTTTATTGCCTTTCGGAGGGACTAGGCGCTATGAGCAGTTCTTC
cdr3_aa: CASSLLPFGGTRRYEQFF

d_call: NA
clone_size: NA
j_call: TRBJ1-1
v_call: TRBV29-1
cdr3_nt: TGCAGCGTTGAAAAGGCAGGGGCCCTTGAAGCTTTCTTT
cdr3_aa: CSVEKAGALEAFF

d_call: TRBD1
clone_size: NA
j_call: TRBJ1-4
v_call: TRBV29-1
cdr3_nt: TGCAGCGTTGAAGGCGGACAGGGGGCGAATGAAAAACTGTTTTTT
cdr3_aa: CSVEGGQGANEKLFF

d_call: TRBD1
clone_size: few
j_call: TRBJ1-5
v_call: TRBV2
cdr3_nt: TGTGCCAGCAGAGCCGGGACAGGACGCAATCAGCCCCAGCATTTT
cdr3_aa: CASRAGTGRNQPQHF

d_call: TRBD1
clone_size: NA
j_call: TRBJ2-2
v_call: TRBV11-2
cdr3_nt: TGTGCCAGCAGCTCATGGGACAGGGGGCTGGATGGCGGGGAGCTGTTTTTT
cdr3_aa: CASSSWDRGLDGGELFF

d_call: TRBD2
clone_size: NA
j_call: TRBJ2-3
v_call: TRBV12-3/TRBV12-4
cdr3_nt: TGTGCCAGCAGCCCTACTAGCGGGGCGGTGTCTTTT
cdr3_aa: CASSPTSGAVSF

d_call: TRBD1
clone_size: NA
j_call: TRBJ1-4
v_call: TRBV18
cdr3_nt: TGTGCCAGCTCACCGACCGAGGGACAGGGTGGTGAAAAACTGTTTTTT
cdr3_aa: CASSPTEGQGGEKLFF

d_call: NA
clone_size: NA
j_call: TRBJ1-2
v_call: TRBV19
cdr3_nt: TGTGCCAGTAGTATACCCGCCGGCAGGGTTTCGGCTAACTATGGCTACACCTTC
cdr3_aa: CASSIPAGRVSANYGYTF

d_call: TRBD1
clone_size: NA
j_call: TRBJ1-1
v_call: TRBV29-1
cdr3_nt: TGCAGCGTAGACCACAGGGGGCCCACTGAAGCTTTCTTT
cdr3_aa: CSVDHRGPTEAFF

d_call: NA
clone_size: once
j_call: TRBJ2-5
v_call: TRBV7-9
cdr3_nt: TGTGCCAGCAGCTTAGGGGGCGTGGAATCGGAGACCCAGTACTTC
cdr3_aa: CASSLGGVESETQYF

d_call: NA
clone_size: once
j_call: TRBJ2-2
v_call: TRBV3-1/TRBV3-2
cdr3_nt: TGTGCCAGCAGCCAAGTCCTTAGCACTACACCCGGGGAGCTGTTTTTT
cdr3_aa: CASSQVLSTTPGELFF

d_call: TRBD1
clone_size: few
j_call: TRBJ1-5
v_call: TRBV6-1
cdr3_nt: TGTGCCAGCAGTGTTCGGACAGGGACTAGCAATCAGCCCCAGCATTTT
cdr3_aa: CASSVRTGTSNQPQHF

d_call: TRBD1
clone_size: NA
j_call: TRBJ1-1
v_call: TRBV10-3
cdr3_nt: TGTGCCATCAGCCGGGACAGGAACACTGAAGCTTTCTTT
cdr3_aa: CAISRDRNTEAFF

d_call: NA
clone_size: NA
j_call: TRBJ1-5
v_call: TRBV4-1
cdr3_nt: TGCGCCAGCAGCCCAGGGACTTTGGGTCAGCCCCAGCATTTT
cdr3_aa: CASSPGTLGQPQHF

d_call: TRBD2
clone_size: NA
j_call: TRBJ2-1
v_call: TRBV27
cdr3_nt: TGTGCCAGCAGTTTATATGGACTAGCGGGGTACAATGAGCAGTTCTTC
cdr3_aa: CASSLYGLAGYNEQFF

d_call: TRBD2
clone_size: NA
j_call: TRBJ2-1
v_call: TRBV19
cdr3_nt: TGTGCCAGTAGTACGGGACTACATTACAATGAGCAGTTCTTC
cdr3_aa: CASSTGLHYNEQFF

d_call: TRBD1
clone_size: NA
j_call: TRBJ1-1
v_call: TRBV20-1
cdr3_nt: TGCAGTGCTAGTAGGGCAGGGGGTTACACTGAAGCTTTCTTT
cdr3_aa: CSASRAGGYTEAFF

d_call: NA
clone_size: NA
j_call: TRBJ2-7
v_call: TRBV28
cdr3_nt: TGTGCCAGCAGTTCCCAATCCCCGCAGTACTTC
cdr3_aa: CASSSQSPQYF

d_call: NA
clone_size: few
j_call: TRBJ1-5
v_call: TRBV28
cdr3_nt: TGTGCCAGCAGACGGACAGTCAGCAATCAGCCCCAGCATTTT
cdr3_aa: CASRRTVSNQPQHF

d_call: TRBD1
clone_size: NA
j_call: TRBJ1-6
v_call: TRBV5-1
cdr3_nt: TGCGCCAGCAGCTTGTTTTCCGGACAGGGTGATTCACCCCTCCACTTT
cdr3_aa: CASSLFSGQGDSPLHF

d_call: TRBD2
clone_size: NA
j_call: TRBJ2-7
v_call: TRBV6-5
cdr3_nt: TGTGCCAGCAGGGTAGCGGGAGTAGCGGCCGGCGAGCAGTACTTC
cdr3_aa: CASRVAGVAAGEQYF

d_call: NA
clone_size: NA
j_call: TRBJ1-1
v_call: TRBV6-4
cdr3_nt: TGTGCCAGCAGTCTTCGCAATGGACAGGAAGCTTTCTTT
cdr3_aa: CASSLRNGQEAFF

d_call: TRBD1
clone_size: NA
j_call: TRBJ1-2
v_call: TRBV5-4
cdr3_nt: TGTGCCAGCAGCTACCGACAGGGGGCGCTTGGCTACACCTTC
cdr3_aa: CASSYRQGALGYTF

d_call: NA
clone_size: NA
j_call: TRBJ2-1
v_call: TRBV9
cdr3_nt: TGTGCCAGCAGCGTAGCCCCTCCCCAGACTTACAATGAGCAGTTCTTC
cdr3_aa: CASSVAPPQTYNEQFF

d_call: TRBD2
clone_size: NA
j_call: TRBJ2-5
v_call: TRBV5-1
cdr3_nt: TGCGCCAGCAGCGACCCGACTAGCGGGGGGCCGCAGGTCCGGGGCCAGTACTTC
cdr3_aa: CASSDPTSGGPQVRGQYF

d_call: TRBD1
clone_size: NA
j_call: TRBJ1-5
v_call: TRBV5-6
cdr3_nt: TGTGCCAGCAGCTCCCTCGGACAGGGGGGCCGTCAGCCCCAGCATTTT
cdr3_aa: CASSSLGQGGRQPQHF

d_call: TRBD1
clone_size: once
j_call: TRBJ2-1
v_call: TRBV19
cdr3_nt: TGTGCCAGTAGTAAGAACAGGGGTTCCTACAATGAGCAGTTCTTC
cdr3_aa: CASSKNRGSYNEQFF

d_call: NA
clone_size: NA
j_call: TRBJ2-7
v_call: TRBV6-5
cdr3_nt: TGTGCCAGCAGTTACAGCCCCTTGGGAGCCGGGTACGAGCAGTACTTC
cdr3_aa: CASSYSPLGAGYEQYF

d_call: TRBD1
clone_size: NA
j_call: TRBJ2-1
v_call: TRBV14
cdr3_nt: TGTGCCAGCAGCCAAGTGGGGACAGGGAGGTCCTACAATGAGCAGTTCTTC
cdr3_aa: CASSQVGTGRSYNEQFF

d_call: NA
clone_size: NA
j_call: TRBJ1-1
v_call: TRBV28
cdr3_nt: TGTGCCAGCAGTCGAGGGGACACGCCGGTAGTGGGGGCTTTCTTT
cdr3_aa: CASSRGDTPVVGAFF

d_call: NA
clone_size: NA
j_call: TRBJ1-1
v_call: TRBV3-1/TRBV3-2
cdr3_nt: TGTGCCAGCAGTACAGGATACACTGAAGCTTTCTTT
cdr3_aa: CASSTGYTEAFF

d_call: TRBD1
clone_size: NA
j_call: TRBJ1-4
v_call: TRBV25-1
cdr3_nt: TGTGCCAGCAGCGACCCGGGACAGGGTCTAGGGAAACTGTTTTTT
cdr3_aa: CASSDPGQGLGKLFF

d_call: NA
clone_size: NA
j_call: TRBJ2-5
v_call: TRBV5-5
cdr3_nt: TGTGCCAGCAGCTCCTATGAAGAGACCCAGTACTTC
cdr3_aa: CASSSYEETQYF

d_call: NA
clone_size: once
j_call: TRBJ1-1
v_call: TRBV28
cdr3_nt: TGTGCCAGCAGTTTATCTGATCGGGCTTTCTTT
cdr3_aa: CASSLSDRAFF

d_call: NA
clone_size: few
j_call: TRBJ1-1
v_call: TRBV5-1
cdr3_nt: TGCGCCAGCAGCTCTAAGGGGCCGTGGAACACTGAAGCTTTCTTT
cdr3_aa: CASSSKGPWNTEAFF

d_call: TRBD2
clone_size: NA
j_call: TRBJ2-7
v_call: TRBV5-1
cdr3_nt: TGCGCCAGCAGCTTCTCTAGCGGGAGTACGTACGAGCAGTACTTC
cdr3_aa: CASSFSSGSTYEQYF

d_call: TRBD1
clone_size: few
j_call: TRBJ1-1
v_call: TRBV4-1
cdr3_nt: TGCGCCAGCACCCGGGAGGGCAGGGGGGACACTGAAGCTTTCTTT
cdr3_aa: CASTREGRGDTEAFF

d_call: NA
clone_size: NA
j_call: TRBJ2-3
v_call: TRBV29-1
cdr3_nt: TGCAGCGTTATTCCAACAGATACGCAGTATTTT
cdr3_aa: CSVIPTDTQYF

d_call: TRBD1
clone_size: NA
j_call: TRBJ2-7
v_call: TRBV3-1/TRBV3-2
cdr3_nt: TGTGCCAGCAGCCAAGTTACAGGGGCCTACGAGCAGTACTTC
cdr3_aa: CASSQVTGAYEQYF

d_call: NA
clone_size: NA
j_call: TRBJ1-4
v_call: TRBV18
cdr3_nt: TGTGCCAGCTCACCACGAGCAGGGTTTCAATCTAATGAAAAACTGTTTTTT
cdr3_aa: CASSPRAGFQSNEKLFF

d_call: NA
clone_size: NA
j_call: TRBJ1-6
v_call: TRBV12-3/TRBV12-4
cdr3_nt: TGTGCCAGCAGGGCCCGACAGAATTCACCCCTCCACTTT
cdr3_aa: CASRARQNSPLHF

d_call: NA
clone_size: NA
j_call: TRBJ2-5
v_call: TRBV19
cdr3_nt: TGTGCCAGTAGTATGGGGCTGGGGGAGACCCAGTACTTC
cdr3_aa: CASSMGLGETQYF